The TCR beta chain under discussion was sequenced for a study of T cell responses to AZD1222 COVID-19 vaccine. Findings of the study overall: CD4 TCRs covered the whole spike, strongest at regions 160-218 and 743-854. Just five to seven people given AZD1222 tested seropositive at baseline.

The table lists this clone with a count of one. What it recognizes is unknown. Generated by immunoSEQ multiplex PCR, the TCRdb table keeps only in-frame clones and is missing some. The sample lists roughly 97,000 clones, roughly 86% occurring once. The V and J ends lost 2 bases and 3 bases respectively, with 10 bases between them. The germline V gene encodes CDR1 MDHEN and CDR2 SYDVKM. The CDR3 has 14 amino acids. The clonotype comes from an adult who received the MenACWY meningococcal vaccine as a control. The material sequenced was peripheral blood, taken 28 days after the second dose of the MenACWY control vaccine. This rearrangement joins TRBV28 to TRBJ1-1; a weak D match, TRBD1 (5 bases). The CDR3 loop reads CASSLRQGHTEAFF. DNA for the CDR3: TGTGCCAGCAGTTTACGGCAGGGACACACTGAAGCTTTCTTT.